This T cell receptor (beta chain) was identified in a study of cytomegalovirus exposure and HLA in healthy donors. General study findings and limits: About 150 TCR beta chains were listed as cytomegalovirus-associated. Confirmation was obtained in vitro that a few CMV-associated chains are specific for CMV antigens. What a later analysis showed was that several of the most significant clusters appeared linked to common viral pathogens.

13 Jbeta primers and 60 Vbeta primers were used for the PCR. Libraries were prepared by immunoSEQ multiplex PCR; TCRdb keeps only in-frame clonotypes and omits some of them. The sample holds 150,000 to 200,000 clones, around four fifths seen once. In regard to this clone: Its cognate antigen is unknown.

This sequence was found in a girl aged 5-17 years in good health and CMV-seropositive. The sample taken for sequencing was PBMCs.

The CDR3: CASSPDRGAGELFF. The CDR3, as DNA: TGTGCCAGCAGCCCGGACAGGGGGGCCGGGGAGCTGTTTTTT. The chain carries TRBV9 and TRBJ2-2; 10 bases match TRBD1. This CDR3 is built from 14 residues. V lost 4 bases and J lost 6; bases outside the gene matches: 3. Germline loops: CDR1 SGDLS, CDR2 YYNGEE.